What follows is one T cell receptor (beta chain) and its context. No antigen is known for it. TCRdb's table, derived via immunoSEQ multiplex PCR, lists solely in-frame clones and lacks some. The repertoire includes about 2,800 clones, under 85% of them detected once, and 4.5% to 5.5% sits in the top ten. This CDR3 contains 18 residues. Trimming removed 2 bases from V and 1 base from J, with 21 bases in between. Germline V gene lookup returns CDR1 SGDLS and CDR2 YYNGEE. This record belongs to a study of brain metastases from non-small cell lung cancer. Whole-study results and caveats: Compared with their matched primary tumors, approximately 68% of brain metastases showed expanded T-cell clones. Metastases had sparse T cells but largely shared repertoires with primaries. Compared with primary tumors, brain metastases showed less T-cell infiltration.

This chain uses TRBV9 with TRBJ1-2; D is unresolved. This clonotype originated in a donor aged 40 or older with non-small cell lung cancer. Material for sequencing was primary lung tumor tissue. Here the CDR3 reads CASSVGMIHDFNNYGYTF. In DNA, the CDR3 is TGTGCCAGCAGCGTTGGGATGATTCACGATTTTAATAACTATGGCTACACCTTC.